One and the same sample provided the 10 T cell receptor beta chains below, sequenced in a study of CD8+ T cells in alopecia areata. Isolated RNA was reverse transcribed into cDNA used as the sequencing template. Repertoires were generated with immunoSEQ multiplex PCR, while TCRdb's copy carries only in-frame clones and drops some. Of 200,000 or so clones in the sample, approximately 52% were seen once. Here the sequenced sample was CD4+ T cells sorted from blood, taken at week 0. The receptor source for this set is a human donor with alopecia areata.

CDR3 sequence: CASWTGGDPYEQYF. Written as DNA, the CDR3 is TGTGCCAGTTGGACAGGGGGAGACCCCTACGAGCAGTACTTC. V gene TRBV2 combines with J gene TRBJ2-7; 10 positions agree with TRBD1. Germline trimming cut 9 bases from V and 2 bases from J; bases unmatched to any gene: 7. Germline V gene sequence: CDR1 SNHLY, CDR2 FYNNEI. The CDR3 runs 14 residues.

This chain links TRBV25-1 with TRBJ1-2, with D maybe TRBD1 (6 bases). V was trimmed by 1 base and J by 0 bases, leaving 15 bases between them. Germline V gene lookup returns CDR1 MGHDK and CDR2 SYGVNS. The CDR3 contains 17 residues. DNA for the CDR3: TGTGCCAGCAGTGAATGGAACAGGGCGCGATCTAACTATGGCTACACCTTC. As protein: CASSEWNRARSNYGYTF.

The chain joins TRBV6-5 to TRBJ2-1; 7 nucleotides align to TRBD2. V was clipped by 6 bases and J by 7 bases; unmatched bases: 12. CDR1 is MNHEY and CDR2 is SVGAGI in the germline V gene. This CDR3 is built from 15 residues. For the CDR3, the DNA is TGTGCCAGCAGCCCAGAGCGGGGAGGTATAAATGAGCAGTTCTTC. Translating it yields CASSPERGGINEQFF.

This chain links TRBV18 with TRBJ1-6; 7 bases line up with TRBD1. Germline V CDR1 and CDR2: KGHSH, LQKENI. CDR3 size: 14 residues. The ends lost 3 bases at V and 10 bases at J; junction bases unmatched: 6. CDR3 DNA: TGTGCCAGCTCACCCGACAGGGTAGGCTCACCCCTCCACTTT. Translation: CASSPDRVGSPLHF. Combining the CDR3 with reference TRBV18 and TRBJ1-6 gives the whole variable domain NAGVMQNPRHLVRRRGQEARLRCSPMKGHSHVYWYRQLPEEGLKFMVYLQKENIIDESGMPKERFSAEFPKEGPSILRIQQVVRGDSAAYFCASSPDRVGSPLHFGNGTRLTVT.

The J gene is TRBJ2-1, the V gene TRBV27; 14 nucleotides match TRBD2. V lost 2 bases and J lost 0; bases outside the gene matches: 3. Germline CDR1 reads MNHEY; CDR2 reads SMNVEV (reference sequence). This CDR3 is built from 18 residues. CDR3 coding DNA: TGTGCCAGCAGTTTAGGACTAGCGGGGGGAAGCTCCTACAATGAGCAGTTCTTC. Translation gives CASSLGLAGGSSYNEQFF.

CDR3 loop: CASSPPGQAKETQYF. CDR3 in DNA: TGTGCCAGCTCACCACCGGGGCAGGCGAAAGAGACCCAGTACTTC. The genes are TRBV18 and TRBJ2-5, with a tentative D call TRBD1 (5 bases). The CDR3 spans 15 residues. From germline, CDR1 is KGHSH and CDR2 LQKENI. Trimming took off 0 bases at V and 3 bases at J, with 11 bases between the two ends.

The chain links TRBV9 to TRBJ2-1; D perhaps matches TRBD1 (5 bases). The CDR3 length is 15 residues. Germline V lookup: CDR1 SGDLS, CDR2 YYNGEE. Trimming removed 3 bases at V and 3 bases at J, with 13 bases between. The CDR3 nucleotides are TGTGCCAGCAGCGGAGACAGTGGGCGCTACAATGAGCAGTTCTTC. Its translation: CASSGDSGRYNEQFF.

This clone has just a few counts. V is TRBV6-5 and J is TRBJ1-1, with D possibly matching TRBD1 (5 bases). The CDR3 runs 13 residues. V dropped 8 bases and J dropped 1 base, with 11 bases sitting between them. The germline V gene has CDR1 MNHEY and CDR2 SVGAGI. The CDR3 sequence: CASRFDRNTEAFF. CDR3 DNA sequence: TGTGCCAGCCGATTCGACAGGAACACTGAAGCTTTCTTT.

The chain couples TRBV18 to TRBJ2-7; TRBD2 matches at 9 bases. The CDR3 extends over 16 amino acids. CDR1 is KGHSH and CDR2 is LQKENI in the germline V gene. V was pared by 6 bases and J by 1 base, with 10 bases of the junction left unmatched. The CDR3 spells CASSQLPGLASYEQYF. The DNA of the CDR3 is TGTGCCAGCTCTCAATTACCGGGACTAGCTTCCTACGAGCAGTACTTC.

The CDR3 nucleotides are TGTGCCAGCAGGCAGGGATCCTACGAGCAGTACTTC. It yields the protein CASRQGSYEQYF. The V call is TRBV2, the J call TRBJ2-5; tentatively, D is TRBD1 (5 bases). With the DNA end fitting TRBJ2-7 better, the J assignment may be wrong. The CDR3 has 12 amino acids. Germline V gene sequence: CDR1 SNHLY, CDR2 FYNNEI.